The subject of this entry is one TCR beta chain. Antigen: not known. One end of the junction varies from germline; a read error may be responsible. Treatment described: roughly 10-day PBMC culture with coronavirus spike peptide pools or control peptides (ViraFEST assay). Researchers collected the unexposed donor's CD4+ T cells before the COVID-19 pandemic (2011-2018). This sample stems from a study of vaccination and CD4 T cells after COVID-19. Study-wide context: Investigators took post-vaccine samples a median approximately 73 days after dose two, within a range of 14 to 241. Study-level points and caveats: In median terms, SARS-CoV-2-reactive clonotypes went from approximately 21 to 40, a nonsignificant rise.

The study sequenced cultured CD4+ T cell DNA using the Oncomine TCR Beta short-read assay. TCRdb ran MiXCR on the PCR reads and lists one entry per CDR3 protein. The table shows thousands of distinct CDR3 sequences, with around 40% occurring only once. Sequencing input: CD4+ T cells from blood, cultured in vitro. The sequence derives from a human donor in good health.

CDR3 region: CASSLGNYPSTDTQYF. In nucleotides, the CDR3 is TGTGCTAGCAGCTTAGGAAACTACCCTAGCACAGATACGCAGTATTTT. The rearrangement joins TRBV7-7 to TRBJ2-3; D call uncertain. Germline CDR1 reads SSHAT; CDR2 reads FNYEAQ (reference sequence). The CDR3 is 16 residues long.